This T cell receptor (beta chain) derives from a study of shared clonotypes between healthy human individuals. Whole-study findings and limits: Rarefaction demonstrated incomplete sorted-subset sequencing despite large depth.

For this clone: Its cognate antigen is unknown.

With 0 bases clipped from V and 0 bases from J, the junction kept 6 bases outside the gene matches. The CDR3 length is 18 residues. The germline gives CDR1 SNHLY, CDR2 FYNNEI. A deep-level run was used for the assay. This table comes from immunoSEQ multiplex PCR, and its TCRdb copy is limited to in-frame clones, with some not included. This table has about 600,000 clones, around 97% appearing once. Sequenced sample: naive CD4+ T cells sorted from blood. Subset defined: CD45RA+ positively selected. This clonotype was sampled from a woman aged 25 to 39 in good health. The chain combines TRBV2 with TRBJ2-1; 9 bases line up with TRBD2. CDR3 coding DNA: TGTGCCAGCAGTGAAGCGCTGCTTAGCGGGAGCTCCTACAATGAGCAGTTCTTC. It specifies CASSEALLSGSSYNEQFF.